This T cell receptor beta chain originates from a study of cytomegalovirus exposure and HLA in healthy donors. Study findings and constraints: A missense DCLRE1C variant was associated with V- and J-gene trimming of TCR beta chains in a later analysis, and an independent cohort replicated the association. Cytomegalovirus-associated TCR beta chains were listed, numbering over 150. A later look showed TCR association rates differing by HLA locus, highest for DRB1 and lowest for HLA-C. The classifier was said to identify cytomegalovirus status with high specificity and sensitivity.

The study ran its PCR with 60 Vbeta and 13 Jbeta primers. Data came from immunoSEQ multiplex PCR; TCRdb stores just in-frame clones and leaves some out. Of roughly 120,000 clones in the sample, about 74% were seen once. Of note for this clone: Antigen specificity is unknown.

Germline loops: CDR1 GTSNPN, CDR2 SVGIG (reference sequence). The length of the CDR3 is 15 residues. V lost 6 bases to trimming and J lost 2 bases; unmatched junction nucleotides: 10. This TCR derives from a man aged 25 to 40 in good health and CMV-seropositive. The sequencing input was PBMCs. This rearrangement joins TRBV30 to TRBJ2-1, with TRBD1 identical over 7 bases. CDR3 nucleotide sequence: TGTGCCTGCACAACAGGGGTCCGCCCCTACAATGAGCAGTTCTTC. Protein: CACTTGVRPYNEQFF. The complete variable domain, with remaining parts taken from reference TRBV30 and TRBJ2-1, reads SQTIHQWPATLVQPVGSPLSLECTVEGTSNPNLYWYRQAAGRGLQLLFYSVGIGQISSEVPQNLSASRPQDRQFILSSKKLLLSDSGFYLCACTTGVRPYNEQFFGPGTRLTVL.